Listed here are 10 T cell receptor beta chains from one sample, sequenced in a study of post-analysis software for immune sequencing data. General study points: TRBV5-6, TRBV5-1 and TRBV20-1 were among four to six TRBV segments more frequent in patients than controls.

cDNA libraries for TCR beta contained unique molecular identifiers. TCRdb fed the PCR reads into MiXCR, producing one record per CDR3 protein. This repertoire shows about 400,000 distinct CDR3 sequences, around a third found once; its top ten account for around an eighth. Their antigen targets remain unknown. Sequenced: blood. Receptors originate from a girl aged 10-17 years with multiple sclerosis.

The chain joins TRBV2 to TRBJ1-5, with D possibly being TRBD1 (5 bases). Germline values: CDR1 SNHLY, CDR2 FYNNEI. With 6 bases removed from V and 6 bases from J, the gap between germline ends came to 15 bases. The CDR3 is made up of 14 amino acids. The CDR3 loop reads CASRDLHGTQPQHF. DNA of the CDR3: TGTGCCAGCAGGGACCTGCACGGGACTCAGCCCCAGCATTTT.

The chain recombines TRBV15 with TRBJ1-1, with a tentative D call TRBD1 (6 bases). Trimming removed 8 bases at V and 6 bases at J, with 10 bases between. The CDR3 is made up of 11 amino acids. The germline gives CDR1 LNHNV, CDR2 YYDKDF (reference sequence). The CDR3 region is CATAGDAEAFF. The CDR3 DNA reads as TGTGCCACCGCAGGGGACGCTGAAGCTTTCTTT.

The chain has TRBV6-5 and TRBJ1-4; D gene uncertain. The CDR3 loop spans 14 amino acids. V gave up 0 bases and J gave up 0 bases, with 2 bases separating them. CDR1 is MNHEY, CDR2 SVGAGI, per germline. CDR3 coding DNA: TGTGCCAGCAGTTACTCCTCAACTAATGAAAAACTGTTTTTT. This sequence encodes CASSYSSTNEKLFF.

This clonotype appeared a few times. This chain connects TRBV5-1 to TRBJ2-5; D might be TRBD1 (5 bases). Germline CDR1 SGHRS, CDR2 YFSETQ. CDR3 length: 15 residues. The V end lost 2 bases, the J end lost 4 bases, and 15 bases lay between the germline ends. The CDR3 region has the DNA TGCGCCAGCAGCTTAACCCCGACAGTCGCAGAGACCCAGTACTTC. Translating it yields CASSLTPTVAETQYF.

The chain carries TRBV10-3 and TRBJ2-7; 7 bases align to TRBD1. CDR3 length: 14 residues. J gave up 5 bases and V 9 bases, and 13 bases lay outside the gene matches. CDR1 is ENHRY and CDR2 is SYGVKD in the germline V gene. The DNA for the CDR3 is TGTGCCATACAACTAAACAGGGGATCCCACGAGCAGTACTTC. Translated: CAIQLNRGSHEQYF.

This clonotype was seen only a few times. The chain carries TRBV6-6 and TRBJ2-7; tentatively, D is TRBD2 (5 bases). The V gene's germline CDR1 is MNHNY and CDR2 SVGAGI (reference sequence). This CDR3 comprises 16 residues. Between the trimmed V and J ends, which lost 0 bases and 3 bases, there was a span of 15 bases. CDR3 DNA sequence: TGTGCCAGCAGTTACTCGACACTACGCGGACTCTACGAGCAGTACTTC. It codes for CASSYSTLRGLYEQYF.

This clonotype was found many times. This sequence joins TRBV27 and TRBJ2-3; the match to TRBD2 covers 7 bases. The CDR3 covers 15 residues. Germline CDR1 is MNHEY and CDR2 is SMNVEV (reference sequence). Trimming cost V 5 bases and J 0 bases; bases outside gene matches: 5. This chain's CDR3 is CASSDLGGSTDTQYF. Here the CDR3 DNA reads TGTGCCAGCAGTGACTTGGGAGGGAGCACAGATACGCAGTATTTT.

The CDR3 region is CASSSNRDRGHGYTF. For the CDR3, the DNA is TGCGCCAGCAGCTCAAACCGGGACAGGGGGCATGGCTACACCTTC. This chain connects TRBV5-1 to TRBJ1-2, with 12 bases identical to TRBD1. The germline V gene has CDR1 SGHRS and CDR2 YFSETQ. V lost 3 bases, J lost 6 bases, and 6 bases stayed unmatched. CDR3 size: 15 residues.

This clonotype turned up a few times. The rearrangement links TRBV7-9 to TRBJ2-5; D possibly matches TRBD1 or TRBD2 (5 bases each). The last part of the DNA fits TRBJ2-7 better; the J call may be wrong. The V gene's germline CDR1 is SEHNR and CDR2 FQNEAQ (reference sequence). This CDR3 has 12 residues. CDR3 in amino acids: CASRLDRREQYF. In DNA, the CDR3 is TGTGCCAGCAGACTAGACAGACGCGAGCAGTACTTC.

This chain uses TRBV29-1 with TRBJ2-3; a weak D match, TRBD2 (5 bases). The CDR3 sequence is 15 residues long. Germline CDR1 and CDR2: SQVTM and ANQGSEA. Trimming shortened V by 6 bases and J by 2 bases, and 18 bases separated the two germline ends. In nucleotides, the CDR3 is TGCAGCGTCGATGACACCCAGAGGGCCACAGATACGCAGTATTTT. Amino acid sequence: CSVDDTQRATDTQYF.